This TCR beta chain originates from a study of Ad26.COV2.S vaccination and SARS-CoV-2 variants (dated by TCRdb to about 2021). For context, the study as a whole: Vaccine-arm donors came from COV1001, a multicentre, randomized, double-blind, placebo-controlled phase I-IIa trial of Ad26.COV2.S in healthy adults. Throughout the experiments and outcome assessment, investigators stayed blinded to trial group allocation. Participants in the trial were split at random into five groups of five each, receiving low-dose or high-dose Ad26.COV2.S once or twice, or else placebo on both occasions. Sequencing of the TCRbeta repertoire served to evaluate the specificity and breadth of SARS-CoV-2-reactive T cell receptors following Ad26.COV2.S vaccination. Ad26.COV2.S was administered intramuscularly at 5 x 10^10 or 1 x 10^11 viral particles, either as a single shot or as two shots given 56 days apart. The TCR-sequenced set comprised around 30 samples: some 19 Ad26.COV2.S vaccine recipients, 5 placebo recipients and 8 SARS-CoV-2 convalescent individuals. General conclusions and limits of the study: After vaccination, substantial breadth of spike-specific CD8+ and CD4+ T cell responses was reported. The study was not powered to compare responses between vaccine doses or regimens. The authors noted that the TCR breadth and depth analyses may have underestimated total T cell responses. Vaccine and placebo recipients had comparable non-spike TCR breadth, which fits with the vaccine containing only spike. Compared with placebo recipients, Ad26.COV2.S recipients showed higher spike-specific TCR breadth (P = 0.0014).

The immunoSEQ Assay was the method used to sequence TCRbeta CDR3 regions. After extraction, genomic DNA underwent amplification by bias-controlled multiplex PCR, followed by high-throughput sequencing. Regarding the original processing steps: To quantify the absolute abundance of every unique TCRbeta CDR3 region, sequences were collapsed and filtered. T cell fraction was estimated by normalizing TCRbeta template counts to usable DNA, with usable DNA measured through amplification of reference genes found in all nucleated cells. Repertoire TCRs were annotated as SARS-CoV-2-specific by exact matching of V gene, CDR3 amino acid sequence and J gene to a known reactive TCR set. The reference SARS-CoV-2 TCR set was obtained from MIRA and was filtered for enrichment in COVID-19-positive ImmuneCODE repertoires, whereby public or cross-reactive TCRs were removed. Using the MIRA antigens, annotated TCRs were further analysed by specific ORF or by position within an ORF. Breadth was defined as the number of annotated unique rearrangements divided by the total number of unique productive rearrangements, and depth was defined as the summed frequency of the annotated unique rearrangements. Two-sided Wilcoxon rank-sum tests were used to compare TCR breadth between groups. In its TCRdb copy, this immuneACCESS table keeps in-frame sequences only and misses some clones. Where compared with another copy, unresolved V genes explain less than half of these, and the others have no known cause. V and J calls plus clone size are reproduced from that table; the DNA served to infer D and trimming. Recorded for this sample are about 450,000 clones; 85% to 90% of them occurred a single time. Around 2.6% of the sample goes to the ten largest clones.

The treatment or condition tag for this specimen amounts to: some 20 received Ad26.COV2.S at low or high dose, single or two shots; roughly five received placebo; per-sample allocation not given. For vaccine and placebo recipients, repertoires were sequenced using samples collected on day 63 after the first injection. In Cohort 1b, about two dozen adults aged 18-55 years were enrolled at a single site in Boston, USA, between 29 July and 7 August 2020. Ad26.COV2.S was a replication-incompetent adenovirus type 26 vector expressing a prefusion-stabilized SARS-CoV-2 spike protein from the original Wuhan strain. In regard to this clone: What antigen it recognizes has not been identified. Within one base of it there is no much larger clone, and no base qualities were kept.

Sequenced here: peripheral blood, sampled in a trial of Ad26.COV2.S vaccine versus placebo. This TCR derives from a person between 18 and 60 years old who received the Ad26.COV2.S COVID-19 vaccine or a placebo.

The DNA sequence is given as TGTGCCACCAGTGATTTCAAGGGTGGTACCGGGGAGCTGTTTTTT. Its protein product is CATSDFKGGTGELFF. The chain links TRBV24-1 with TRBJ2-2, with the D segment identity uncertain. V loses 1 base of germline sequence and J loses 5 bases, and the interval between the two ends is 10 bases. The CDR3 starts with the cysteine, ends with the phenylalanine, and has 15 residues. The read is trimmed to its CDR3 DNA, 45 bases read in frame from base 1. CDR1 and CDR2 are read off the germline V gene as KGHDR and SFDVKD.